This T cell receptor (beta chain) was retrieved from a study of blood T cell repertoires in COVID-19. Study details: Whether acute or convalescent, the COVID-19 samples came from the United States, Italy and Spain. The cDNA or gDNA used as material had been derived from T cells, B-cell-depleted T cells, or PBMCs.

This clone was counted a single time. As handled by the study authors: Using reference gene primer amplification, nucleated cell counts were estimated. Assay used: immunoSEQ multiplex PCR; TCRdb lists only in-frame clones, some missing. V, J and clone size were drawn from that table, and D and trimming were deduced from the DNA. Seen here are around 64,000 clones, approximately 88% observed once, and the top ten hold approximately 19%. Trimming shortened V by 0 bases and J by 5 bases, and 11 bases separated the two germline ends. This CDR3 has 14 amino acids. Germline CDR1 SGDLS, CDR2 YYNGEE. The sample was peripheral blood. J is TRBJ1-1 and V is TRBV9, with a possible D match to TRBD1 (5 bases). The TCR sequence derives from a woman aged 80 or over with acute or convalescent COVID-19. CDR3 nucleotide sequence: TGTGCCAGCAGCGTAGTTTCGGGGGGAACTGAAGCTTTCTTT. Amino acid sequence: CASSVVSGGTEAFF.